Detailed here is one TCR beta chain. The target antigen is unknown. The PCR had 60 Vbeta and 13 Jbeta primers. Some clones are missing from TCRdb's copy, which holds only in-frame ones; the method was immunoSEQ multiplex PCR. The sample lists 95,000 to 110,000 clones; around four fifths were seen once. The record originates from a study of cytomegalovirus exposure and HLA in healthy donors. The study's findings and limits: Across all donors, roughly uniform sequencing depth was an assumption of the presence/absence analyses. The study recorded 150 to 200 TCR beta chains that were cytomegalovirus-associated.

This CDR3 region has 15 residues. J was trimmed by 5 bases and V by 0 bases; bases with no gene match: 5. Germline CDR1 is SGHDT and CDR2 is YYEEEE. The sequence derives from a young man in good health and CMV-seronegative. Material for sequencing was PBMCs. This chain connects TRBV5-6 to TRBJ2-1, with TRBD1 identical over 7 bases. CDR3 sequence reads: CASSLGQGTHNEQFF. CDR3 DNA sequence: TGTGCCAGCAGCTTGGGACAGGGCACACACAATGAGCAGTTCTTC. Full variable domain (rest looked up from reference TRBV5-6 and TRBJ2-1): DAGVTQSPTHLIKTRGQQVTLRCSPKSGHDTVSWYQQALGQGPQFIFQYYEEEERQRGNFPDRFSGHQFPNYSSELNVNALLLGDSALYLCASSLGQGTHNEQFFGPGTRLTVL.